This T cell receptor (beta chain) was recovered during a study of T cell changes during pregnancy in multiple sclerosis (dated by TCRdb to about 2019). About the full investigation: The study examined how the T cell repertoire changed over the course of pregnancy in women with multiple sclerosis.

Turning to this clone: Its antigen is still unknown. Qualities for individual bases were not recorded, and no much larger clone is one base off.

The library was made by the immunoSEQ multiplex PCR assay. In TCRdb, the immuneACCESS table is reduced to in-frame sequences with V and J assigned. These tables do not hold every clone; where another copy was compared, an unresolved V gene accounts for under half, and the others remain unexplained. This sample comprises 84,000 or so clones, less than 95% of them detected only once. Together, the top ten hold 2.5% of the sample. The germline V gene sets CDR1 to MNHEY and CDR2 to SVGAGI. Trimming removed 0 bases from V and 3 bases from J, leaving 9 bases between the germline ends. Including cysteine and phenylalanine, the CDR3 has 14 amino acids. Only the CDR3 DNA is retained, 42 bases long and in frame from the first base.

This receptor was identified in a female donor with multiple sclerosis, enrolled in a pregnancy study. Here the chain combines TRBV6-5 and TRBJ2-7; the D gene cannot be named for sure. The sample in question was peripheral blood, obtained in the third trimester of pregnancy. The sequence in DNA is TGTGCCAGCAGTTACTCAGCCCCGAGCTACGAGCAGTACTTC. The translation is CASSYSAPSYEQYF.